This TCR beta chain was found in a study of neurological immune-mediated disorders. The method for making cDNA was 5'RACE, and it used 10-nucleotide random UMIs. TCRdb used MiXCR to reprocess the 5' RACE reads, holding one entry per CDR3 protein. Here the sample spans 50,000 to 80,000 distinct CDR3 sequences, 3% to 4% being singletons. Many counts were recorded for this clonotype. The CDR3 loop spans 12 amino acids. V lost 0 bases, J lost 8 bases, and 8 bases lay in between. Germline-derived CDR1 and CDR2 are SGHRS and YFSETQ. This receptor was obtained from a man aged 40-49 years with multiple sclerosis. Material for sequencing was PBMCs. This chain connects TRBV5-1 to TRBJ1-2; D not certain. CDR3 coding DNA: TGCGCCAGCAGCTTGGCTTCAGAGGGCTACACCTTC. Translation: CASSLASEGYTF.